This T cell receptor beta chain was found in a study of Ad26.COV2.S vaccination and SARS-CoV-2 variants. Study-wide results and caveats: Measurement of non-spike TCR breadth gave similar results in vaccine and placebo recipients. Vaccinees displayed broader spike-specific TCR repertoires than placebo recipients. The analyses of TCR breadth and depth may have understated the size of total T cell responses.

This clone was seen only once. Its specificity is unknown. Method: immunoSEQ multiplex PCR; TCRdb's copy keeps in-frame clones and lacks some. The repertoire consists of about 350,000 clones, with about 92% occurring once and the leading ten covering 3% to 4%. Deletions cut 2 bases from V and 1 base from J, with 13 bases between. The CDR3 extends over 16 amino acids. Germline CDR1 reads MNHEY; CDR2 reads SMNVEV (reference sequence). This clonotype was obtained from a human donor who had recovered from COVID-19. The rearrangement links TRBV27 to TRBJ2-3; D gene ambiguous. The specimen was peripheral blood, collected after recovery from COVID-19. DNA for the CDR3: TGTGCCAGCAGTTTAGGGGTTAGTCTCGGCACAGATACGCAGTATTTT. It codes for CASSLGVSLGTDTQYF.